This TCR beta chain was retrieved from a study of blood T cell repertoires in COVID-19. Produced via immunoSEQ multiplex PCR; TCRdb's table is partial and in-frame only. The sample lists about 160,000 clones, approximately 85% seen once, with approximately 5.4% in the top ten. V gave up 5 bases and J gave up 5 bases; unmatched junction bases: 6. In germline, CDR1 is SGHTA, CDR2 FQGNSA. The CDR3 runs 14 residues. The sample comprised peripheral blood. This TCR was recovered from a woman in her 50s with COVID-19, enrolled during active disease. V is TRBV7-2 and J is TRBJ2-5, with 9 bases that match TRBD1. The DNA of the CDR3 is TGTGCCAGCAGCCCAGGGACAGGGTCCGAGACCCAGTACTTC. It translates to CASSPGTGSETQYF.